This TCR beta chain was profiled in a study of CD8 T cells in Susac syndrome (dated by TCRdb to about 2019). Describing the broader study: Among the sequenced Susac syndrome patients, more than five had clinically active disease and eight were in clinical remission. At blood withdrawal, Susac syndrome patients were therapy-naive, treated with corticosteroids (with IVIg additionally given to some), or treated with IVIg alone. The study used repertoire sequencing to test whether antigen drove CD8+ T cell activation and differentiation in Susac syndrome. Overall study results and their limits: The TCR sequencing and HLA analysis was acknowledged to have included a relatively small number of individuals. In patients with Susac syndrome, the CD4+ T cell repertoire showed no detectable clonal expansion.

Peripheral blood CD8+ and CD4+ T cells from healthy donors, Susac syndrome patients and multiple sclerosis patients were profiled using high-throughput TCR beta sequencing. Recently defined diagnostic criteria for definite or probable disease were met by the Susac syndrome patients. Bulk CD8+ and CD4+ T cells were purified magnetically by negative isolation, whereas CD8+ TEMRA cells were enriched by FACS. Blood was drawn into EDTA tubes, processed within 24 hours, and PBMCs were isolated by density gradient centrifugation. PBMCs intended for TCR sequencing were cryopreserved in liquid nitrogen and thawed later in a water bath at 37 degrees C. A purity of at least 90% was achieved for sorted or isolated CD4+, CD8+ and CD8+ TEMRA cells. RNA was extracted using the RNeasy kit, and about 0.45 to 1 ug of the RNA was reverse transcribed with random hexamers. TCR beta CDR3 regions were amplified with the immunoSEQ multiplex PCR assay covering 54 Vbeta and 13 Jbeta segments. To correct PCR amplification bias, a synthetic template baseline was used for both primer optimization and computational correction. On the authors' methods: Reads were annotated to V, D and J genes per IMGT and analyzed with immunoSEQ Analyzer, keeping only productive sequences. Clonality was calculated as one minus the Shannon entropy normalized by log2 of the number of productive unique sequences. For each patient and control, public and private clones were evaluated within the 100 most prevalent clones. Clones were defined as Susac-specific when absent from the healthy and MS cohorts, from fewer than 1,300 published viral clones and from other ImmuneACCESS disease sequences. TCRdb reran the public reads through fastp at Q25 and MiXCR, keeping productive beta chains. Entries are consolidated by CDR3 protein sequence, retaining the most common genes and DNA. For this entry, the V and J calls and clone size follow TCRdb and not the study's own pipeline. A total of tens of thousands of distinct CDR3 sequences appear in this sample, 90% to 95% of them only once. Of the sample, about 0.29% falls within the top ten clones.

CDR1 and CDR2, per the germline V gene (reference sequence), are LNHNV and YYDKDF. Its CDR3 holds 15 amino acids, cysteine through phenylalanine. CDR3 DNA is the only sequence kept; it has 45 bases, read in frame from the first base. V is reduced by 5 bases and J by 6 bases, leaving a spacing of 17 bases between them. Concerning this clonotype: Which antigen it targets is not known. No clone much larger than this one lies a single base away; base qualities are absent.

The sequenced material came from CD4+ T cells from PBMCs. The receptor comes from a human donor with Susac syndrome. The sequence is built from TRBV15 and TRBJ1-5, with the identity of the D gene unclear. The CDR3 region has the sequence CATSGNREGGQPQHF. The bases are TGTGCCACCAGCGGGAACAGAGAGGGTGGTCAGCCCCAGCATTTT. The full variable domain, completed from the reference TRBV15 and TRBJ1-5 proteins outside the CDR3, reads DAMVIQNPRYQVTQFGKPVTLSCSQTLNHNVMYWYQQKSSQAPKLLFHYYDKDFNNEADTPDNFQSRRPNTSFCFLDIRSPGLGDTAMYLCATSGNREGGQPQHFGDGTRLSIL.